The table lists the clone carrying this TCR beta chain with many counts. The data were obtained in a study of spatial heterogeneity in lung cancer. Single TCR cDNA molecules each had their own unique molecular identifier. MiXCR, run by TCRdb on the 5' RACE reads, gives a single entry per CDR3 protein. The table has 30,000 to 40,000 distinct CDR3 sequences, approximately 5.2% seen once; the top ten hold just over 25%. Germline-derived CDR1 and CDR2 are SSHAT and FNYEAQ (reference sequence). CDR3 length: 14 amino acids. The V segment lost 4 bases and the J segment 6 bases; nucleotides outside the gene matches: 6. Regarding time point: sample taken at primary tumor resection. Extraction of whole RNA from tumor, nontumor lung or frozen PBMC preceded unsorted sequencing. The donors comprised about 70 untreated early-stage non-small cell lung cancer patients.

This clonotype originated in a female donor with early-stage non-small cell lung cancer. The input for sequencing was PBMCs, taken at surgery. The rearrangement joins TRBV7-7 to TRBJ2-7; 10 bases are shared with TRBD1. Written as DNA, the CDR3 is TGTGCCAGCAGCTCCTCCGGGACAGGGGCCGAGCAGTACTTC. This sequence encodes CASSSSGTGAEQYF.